Below are 27 T cell receptor beta chains sequenced from a single sample in a study of cytomegalovirus exposure and HLA in healthy donors. It was with 60 Vbeta and 13 Jbeta primers that the PCR ran. Sequenced by immunoSEQ multiplex PCR; TCRdb stores in-frame clones only, minus some. The data show 100,000 to 150,000 clones, with around 72% seen just once and about 1.8% held by the top ten. Sequenced: PBMCs. Every receptor here comes from a woman between 40 and 50 years old in good health and CMV-seronegative.

The J gene is TRBJ1-1, the V gene TRBV27, with 7 nucleotides matching TRBD1. The CDR3 is 18 residues long. Germline CDR1 is MNHEY and CDR2 is SMNVEV (reference sequence). V dropped 3 bases and J dropped 0; count of bases not matched to a gene: 13. CDR3 loop: CASSFTKTGSDMNTEAFF. The CDR3 DNA reads TGTGCCAGCAGTTTTACTAAGACAGGGTCGGATATGAACACTGAAGCTTTCTTT.

The chain has TRBV7-8 and TRBJ1-2, with D tentatively TRBD1 (5 bases). The V gene's germline CDR1 is SGHVS and CDR2 FQNEAQ. V gave up 0 bases and J gave up 4 bases, with 12 bases separating them. The CDR3 consists of 15 residues. CDR3: CASSLASGGLYGYTF. DNA for the CDR3: TGTGCCAGCAGCTTAGCTAGTGGGGGACTCTATGGCTACACCTTC.

This clone has only a few counts. The CDR3 DNA sequence: TGTGCCAGCTCACCGGGACAAAATTCACCCCTCCACTTT. Protein: CASSPGQNSPLHF. The chain uses TRBV18 and TRBJ1-6; possible D gene TRBD1, 6 bases. The V end was cut by 3 bases, the J end by 7 bases, with 7 bases between. There are 13 residues in the CDR3. Germline loops: CDR1 KGHSH, CDR2 LQKENI.

The CDR3 region has the DNA TGCGCCAGCAGCTTGGGCGGGATCAGGGACAATGAGCAGTTCTTC. It specifies CASSLGGIRDNEQFF. V usage is TRBV5-1 and J usage is TRBJ2-1; D might be TRBD2 (6 bases). The CDR3 consists of 15 residues. V was pared by 0 bases and J by 5 bases, with 12 bases between. The germline V gene encodes CDR1 SGHRS and CDR2 YFSETQ.

The rearrangement links TRBV6-4 to TRBJ2-5; a weak D match, TRBD2 (6 bases). From germline, CDR1 is MRHNA and CDR2 SNTAGT. This CDR3 spans 14 amino acids. Deletions cut 3 bases from V and 5 bases from J, with 13 bases between. DNA for the CDR3: TGTGCCAGCAGTGAACTCGCCGGAGGGGAGACCCAGTACTTC. Translation gives CASSELAGGETQYF.

V gene TRBV19 combines with J gene TRBJ1-1; D might be TRBD1 (6 bases). V lost 8 bases and J lost 5, with 18 bases in between. The CDR3 covers 14 residues. The germline CDR1 and CDR2 sequences are LNHDA and SQIVND (reference sequence). CDR3 nucleotide sequence: TGTGCCAGTGAAAGGGAGGGGGTGGCAACTGAAGCTTTCTTT. Protein sequence: CASEREGVATEAFF.

The chain uses TRBV2 and TRBJ2-3; 11 positions match TRBD2. There are 14 residues in the CDR3. Germline V gene data show CDR1 as SNHLY and CDR2 as FYNNEI. With V trimmed by 5 bases and J by 3 bases, 1 base remained unmatched. The CDR3 nucleotides are TGTGCCAGCAGTACTAGCGGGAGTACAGATACGCAGTATTTT. Its protein product is CASSTSGSTDTQYF.

The chain links TRBV5-5 to TRBJ2-5; unclear D gene. CDR3 size: 12 residues. With 0 bases removed from V and 5 bases from J, the gap between germline ends came to 5 bases. Germline CDR1 is SGHKS and CDR2 is YYEKEE (reference sequence). The CDR3 spells CASSLARETQYF. The CDR3 DNA is TGTGCCAGCAGCTTGGCCAGGGAGACCCAGTACTTC.

The chain carries TRBV9 and TRBJ2-2; weak D call: TRBD1 (6 bases). The germline CDR1 and CDR2 sequences are SGDLS and YYNGEE. This CDR3 comprises 16 residues. V was shortened by 3 bases and J by 0 bases, with 12 bases between the two germline ends. DNA of the CDR3: TGTGCCAGCAGCGGCACGGGACAAACGAACACCGGGGAGCTGTTTTTT. Protein product: CASSGTGQTNTGELFF.

The chain has TRBV7-3 and TRBJ2-1; 8 bases are shared with TRBD1. Germline CDR1 is SGHTA and CDR2 is FQGTGA. V was clipped by 5 bases and J by 7 bases; unmatched bases: 1. The CDR3 length is 12 residues. CDR3 loop: CASSRTGNEQFF. The DNA of the CDR3 is TGTGCCAGCAGCCGGACAGGGAATGAGCAGTTCTTC. The full variable domain, in which reference TRBV7-3 and TRBJ2-1 provide the parts outside the CDR3, is GAGVSQTPSNKVTEKGKYVELRCDPISGHTALYWYRQSLGQGPEFLIYFQGTGAADDSGLPNDRFFAVRPEGSVSTLKIQRTERGDSAVYLCASSRTGNEQFFGPGTRLTVL.

V is TRBV28 and J is TRBJ1-1, with D maybe TRBD1 (5 bases). The germline gives CDR1 MDHEN, CDR2 SYDVKM. The CDR3 loop spans 17 amino acids. Trimming shortened V by 6 bases and J by 4 bases, and 24 bases separated the two germline ends. The DNA for the CDR3 is TGTGCCAGCAGACCTCTTGCGGCAGGGCTGGGGGGCACTGAAGCTTTCTTT. Translating it yields CASRPLAAGLGGTEAFF.

This chain connects TRBV27 to TRBJ2-2; 9 nucleotides match TRBD1. This CDR3 has 15 amino acids. Germline loops: CDR1 MNHEY, CDR2 SMNVEV (reference sequence). V was pared by 5 bases and J by 6 bases, with 7 bases of the junction left unmatched. As DNA, the CDR3 is TGTGCCAGCAGTCCCGGGACAGGGAGGGCCGGGGAGCTGTTTTTT. This codes for CASSPGTGRAGELFF.

J is TRBJ2-5 and V is TRBV19; D call uncertain. V shed 5 bases and J shed 4 bases, with 11 bases lying between them. CDR1 and CDR2 from the germline V gene are LNHDA and SQIVND (reference sequence). This CDR3 has 13 amino acids. This chain's CDR3 is CASSVPSGETQYF. As DNA, the CDR3 is TGTGCCAGTAGTGTGCCGTCGGGAGAGACCCAGTACTTC.

The CDR3 sequence: CASSFREFYGYTF. CDR3 coding DNA: TGTGCCAGCAGCTTTCGGGAATTCTATGGCTACACCTTC. This rearrangement joins TRBV5-6 to TRBJ1-2; D not resolved. V dropped 2 bases and J dropped 4 bases, with 9 bases sitting between them. From germline, CDR1 is SGHDT and CDR2 YYEEEE. There are 13 residues in the CDR3.

J is TRBJ1-2 and V is TRBV6-6; tentatively, D is TRBD1 (6 bases). The germline V gene has CDR1 MNHNY and CDR2 SVGAGI (reference sequence). V gave up 2 bases and J gave up 7 bases, with 17 bases separating them. The CDR3 is 15 amino acids. The CDR3 nucleotides read TGTGCCAGCAGTTACGGGTTGGGGGGGGGCGGTGGCTACACCTTC. This codes for CASSYGLGGGGGYTF.

A single count supports this clone. The CDR3 protein is CASSLQTNQPQHF. The CDR3 DNA reads TGTGCCAGCAGTTTGCAGACTAATCAGCCCCAGCATTTT. The chain carries TRBV27 and TRBJ1-5; D is unresolved. V lost 3 bases and J lost 4, with 7 bases in between. Germline lookup yields CDR1 MNHEY and CDR2 SMNVEV (reference sequence). The CDR3 sequence is 13 residues long.

This clone turned up a few times. The chain combines TRBV2 with TRBJ1-5; D possibly corresponds to TRBD1 (5 bases). Trimming stripped 8 bases from V and 4 bases from J, with 21 bases between. In germline, CDR1 is SNHLY, CDR2 FYNNEI. This CDR3 region has 16 residues. The CDR3 loop reads CASWTPTTGVNQPQHF. The CDR3 DNA reads TGTGCCAGCTGGACCCCCACTACAGGTGTAAATCAGCCCCAGCATTTT.

This clone was picked up a small number of times. V usage is TRBV29-1 and J usage is TRBJ2-2; D ambiguous. Trimming left V 5 bases short and J 3 bases short, with 4 bases between. The germline gives CDR1 SQVTM, CDR2 ANQGSEA. The CDR3 covers 11 residues. CDR3 sequence reads: CSVTDTGELFF. CDR3 in DNA: TGCAGCGTTACTGACACCGGGGAGCTGTTTTTT.

J is TRBJ2-7 and V is TRBV5-1; 9 nucleotides align to TRBD1. CDR1 and CDR2 (germline): SGHRS, YFSETQ. This CDR3 spans 14 amino acids. The V gene end was trimmed by 4 bases and the J gene end by 5 bases; junction bases not matched to a gene: 7. The CDR3 sequence is CASSRGQGEDEQYF. Written as DNA, the CDR3 is TGCGCCAGCAGCCGGGGACAGGGAGAAGACGAGCAGTACTTC.

V is TRBV5-1 and J is TRBJ2-1, with 9 bases identical to TRBD2. This CDR3 is built from 14 residues. V was clipped by 4 bases and J by 2 bases; unmatched bases: 1. Germline lookup yields CDR1 SGHRS and CDR2 YFSETQ. The CDR3 region is CASSGTSPYNEQFF. CDR3 nucleotide sequence: TGCGCCAGCAGCGGGACTAGCCCCTACAATGAGCAGTTCTTC.

The V gene is TRBV27, the J gene TRBJ1-1; D remains unclear. The CDR3 runs to 11 residues. V lost 5 bases, J lost 14 bases, and 15 bases lay in between. Germline-derived CDR1 and CDR2 are MNHEY and SMNVEV (reference sequence). The CDR3 coding sequence is TGTGCCAGCAGTGAGGGTCCTTGGAAATTCTTT. It encodes CASSEGPWKFF.

The chain links TRBV27 to TRBJ2-5, with TRBD2 matching 11 bases. Germline V lookup: CDR1 MNHEY, CDR2 SMNVEV (reference sequence). V was clipped by 0 bases and J by 1 base; unmatched bases: 1. This CDR3 has 16 residues. CDR3 amino acids: CASSLSLAGAQETQYF. CDR3 bases: TGTGCCAGCAGTTTATCACTAGCGGGGGCCCAAGAGACCCAGTACTTC.

The chain has TRBV19 and TRBJ2-7; the D is unclear. The length of the CDR3 is 17 residues. V was pared by 5 bases and J by 0 bases, with 20 bases between. The germline V gene encodes CDR1 LNHDA and CDR2 SQIVND (reference sequence). CDR3 residues: CASSSLTSIPYSYEQYF. In nucleotides, the CDR3 is TGTGCCAGTAGTTCCCTCACTTCGATCCCGTACTCCTACGAGCAGTACTTC.

The chain employs TRBV29-1 and TRBJ2-5; TRBD1 aligns across 8 bases. The CDR3 length is 12 residues. Per the germline V gene, CDR1 is SQVTM and CDR2 is ANQGSEA. J gave up 5 bases and V 6 bases, and 5 bases lay outside the gene matches. The CDR3 loop is CSVGQGGETQYF. CDR3 coding DNA: TGCAGCGTCGGACAGGGCGGTGAGACCCAGTACTTC. The whole variable domain, remainder taken from reference TRBV29-1 and TRBJ2-5, is SAVISQKPSRDICQRGTSLTIQCQVDSQVTMMFWYRQQPGQSLTLIATANQGSEATYESGFVIDKFPISRPNLTFSTLTVSNMSPEDSSIYLCSVGQGGETQYFGPGTRLLVL.

This rearrangement joins TRBV4-1 to TRBJ2-3; TRBD2 matches 10 bases. V was pared by 8 bases and J by 0 bases, with 5 bases of the junction left unmatched. Germline CDR1 is MGHRA and CDR2 is YSYEKL. This CDR3 contains 15 residues. In DNA form, the CDR3 reads TGCGCCAGCTTACCGGGACTAGCGAGCACAGATACGCAGTATTTT. Translation: CASLPGLASTDTQYF.

This sequence joins TRBV5-1 and TRBJ1-1; D is ambiguous. There are 13 residues in the CDR3. V was clipped by 1 base and J by 0 bases, with 4 bases between them. Per germline, CDR1 SGHRS and CDR2 YFSETQ. CDR3 protein: CASSLYMNTEAFF. In DNA form, the CDR3 reads TGCGCCAGCAGCTTGTACATGAACACTGAAGCTTTCTTT.

This clone appeared many times. V usage is TRBV27 and J usage is TRBJ2-7; 8 nucleotides match TRBD1. The CDR3 runs 12 residues. Trimming cost V 3 bases and J 7 bases; bases outside gene matches: 2. Germline V lookup: CDR1 MNHEY, CDR2 SMNVEV (reference sequence). The CDR3 loop is CASSFTGGEQYF. The CDR3 coding sequence is TGTGCCAGCAGTTTTACAGGGGGGGAGCAGTACTTC.